The clone carrying this T cell receptor beta chain was detected once. CDR3 length: 15 residues. V shed 4 bases, J shed 8 bases, and the junction held 13 bases outside the gene matches. Germline V gives CDR1 MDHEN, CDR2 SYDVKM. Method: immunoSEQ multiplex PCR; TCRdb's copy keeps in-frame clones and lacks some. The sample records some 400,000 clones, more than 65% being singletons. This sample stems from a study of blood T cell repertoires in COVID-19. The receptor was derived from a human donor with acute or convalescent COVID-19. The donor label of this sample is uncertain. The chain has TRBV28 and TRBJ1-2; 7 bases agree with TRBD1. Specimen: peripheral blood. As DNA, the CDR3 is TGTGCCAGCAGTTCCGGGACAGCCAACTTTGGGGGCTACACCTTC. This gives the protein CASSSGTANFGGYTF.